This TCR beta chain was identified in a study of molecular identifiers for immune sequencing clone quantification. This clonotype occurred a few times. Its antigen remains unidentified. The study, taken as a whole, reports: Identical TCR molecules sharing a barcode could underestimate highly expanded clone sizes.

The germline CDR1 and CDR2 sequences are LNHNV and YYDKDF (reference sequence). The CDR3 sequence is 15 residues long. Trimming at V came to 2 bases and at J to 3 bases, leaving 4 bases not matched to a gene. TCRdb redid the calling of the PCR reads with MiXCR, one entry per CDR3 protein. The data hold 400,000 to 600,000 distinct CDR3 sequences, with around 23% observed a single time. Material: naive CD8+ T cells from blood, with Jurkat cell RNA spiked in. The sample's subset: FACS-sorted CD8+CD4-CCR7+CD45RA+ naive T cells. The receptor was derived from a human donor in good health. Some libraries in this study had Jurkat cell RNA spiked in. The chain couples TRBV15 to TRBJ1-3, with 7 bases that match TRBD1. The CDR3 nucleotides are TGTGCCACCAGCAGATTGGGGGACAGTGGAAACACCATATATTTT. This encodes CATSRLGDSGNTIYF.